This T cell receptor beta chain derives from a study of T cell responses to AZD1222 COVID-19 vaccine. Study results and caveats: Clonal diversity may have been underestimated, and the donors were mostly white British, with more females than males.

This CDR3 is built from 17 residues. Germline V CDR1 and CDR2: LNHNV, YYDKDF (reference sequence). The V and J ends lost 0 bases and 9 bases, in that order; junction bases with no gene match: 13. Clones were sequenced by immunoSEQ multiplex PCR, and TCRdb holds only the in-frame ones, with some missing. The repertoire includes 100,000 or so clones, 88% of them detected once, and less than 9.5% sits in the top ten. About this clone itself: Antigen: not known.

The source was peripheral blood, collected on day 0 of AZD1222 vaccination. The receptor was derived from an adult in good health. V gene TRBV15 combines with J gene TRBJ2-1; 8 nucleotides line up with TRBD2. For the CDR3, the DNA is TGTGCCACCAGCAGAGATAGCGGGAAAAGGAATGGGTTTGAGCAGTTCTTC. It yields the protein CATSRDSGKRNGFEQFF. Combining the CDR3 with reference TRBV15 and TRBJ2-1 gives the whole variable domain DAMVIQNPRYQVTQFGKPVTLSCSQTLNHNVMYWYQQKSSQAPKLLFHYYDKDFNNEADTPDNFQSRRPNTSFCFLDIRSPGLGDTAMYLCATSRDSGKRNGFEQFFGPGTRLTVL.